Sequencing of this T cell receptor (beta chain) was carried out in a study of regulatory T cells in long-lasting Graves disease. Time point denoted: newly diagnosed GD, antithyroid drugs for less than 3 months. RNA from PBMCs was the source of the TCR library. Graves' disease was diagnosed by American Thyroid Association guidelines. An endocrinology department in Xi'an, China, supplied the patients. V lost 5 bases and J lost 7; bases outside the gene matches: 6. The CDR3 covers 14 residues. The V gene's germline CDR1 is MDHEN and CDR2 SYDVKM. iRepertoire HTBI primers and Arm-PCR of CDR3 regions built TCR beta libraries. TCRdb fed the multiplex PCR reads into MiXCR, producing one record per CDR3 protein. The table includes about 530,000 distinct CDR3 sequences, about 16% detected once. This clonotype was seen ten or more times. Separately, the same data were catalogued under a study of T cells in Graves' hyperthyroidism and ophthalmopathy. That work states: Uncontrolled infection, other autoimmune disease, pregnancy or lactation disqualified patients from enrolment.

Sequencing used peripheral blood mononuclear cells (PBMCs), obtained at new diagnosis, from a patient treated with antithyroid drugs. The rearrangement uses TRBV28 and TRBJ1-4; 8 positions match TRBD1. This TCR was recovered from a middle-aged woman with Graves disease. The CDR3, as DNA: TGTGCCAGCAGTGGACAAACAGGGGGTGAAAAACTGTTTTTT. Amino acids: CASSGQTGGEKLFF.